This entry describes one T cell receptor beta chain. As yet, its antigen is unknown. Researchers reported sorting CD4+ naive, central memory, regulatory and stem cell-like memory cells via CD45RO/CCR7/CD25/CD127/CD95/CD27. Each sorted population was over 98% pure. Germline V lookup: CDR1 SQVTM, CDR2 ANQGSEA. V lost 5 bases, J lost 6 bases, and 5 bases stayed unmatched. This CDR3 is 13 amino acids long. The data were taken from a study of beta chain features in type 1 diabetes. Study-wide findings and caveats: A cDNA-based sequencing approach could over-represent cells with high TCR expression. Researchers report that Type 1 diabetes patients had moderately but significantly shorter TCRB CDR3s across all four CD4+ subsets. VDJ junctions sequenced from type 1 diabetes patients showed fewer insertions and more deletions.

Since all of the isolated RNA was reverse transcribed, expressed TCRB transcripts were what got sequenced. Using immunoSEQ multiplex PCR, the repertoire was profiled, and TCRdb retains in-frame clones only, with some absent. The sample has hundreds of thousands of clones, 11% to 15% seen once. The sequenced sample consisted of naive CD4+ T cells from blood. This TCR derives from a man aged 18 to 30 with type 1 diabetes. The chain has TRBV29-1 and TRBJ1-2; TRBD1 matches 11 bases. CDR3 DNA: TGCAGCGTTCCCGGACAGGGGGCAAATGGCTACACCTTC. It translates to CSVPGQGANGYTF. Supplemented by reference TRBV29-1 and TRBJ1-2, the full variable domain reads SAVISQKPSRDICQRGTSLTIQCQVDSQVTMMFWYRQQPGQSLTLIATANQGSEATYESGFVIDKFPISRPNLTFSTLTVSNMSPEDSSIYLCSVPGQGANGYTFGSGTRLTVV.